These 10 T cell receptor beta chains came from one sample sequenced in a study of blood T cell repertoires in COVID-19. Here immunoSEQ multiplex PCR was the method, and the copy in TCRdb shows in-frame clones only, minus some. Of roughly 240,000 clones listed, approximately 90% were seen once; the top ten hold around 0.87%. Material: PBMCs or T cells enriched from blood (not recorded which). Every receptor here comes from a man aged 45-60 years who had been exposed to COVID-19.

V is TRBV5-1 and J is TRBJ2-3, with 11 bases identical to TRBD2. Germline V gives CDR1 SGHRS, CDR2 YFSETQ. V trimming: 4 bases; J trimming: 6 bases; junction bases outside the gene matches: 7. This CDR3 contains 15 residues. The DNA for the CDR3 is TGCGCCAGCAGCATAGGGACTAGCGGCGCTGATACGCAGTATTTT. It yields the protein CASSIGTSGADTQYF.

The V gene is TRBV11-2, the J gene TRBJ1-6; perhaps TRBD1 as D (5 bases). V was cut by 2 bases and J by 14 bases, with 13 bases left in between. The CDR3 spans 13 residues. Per germline, CDR1 SGHAT and CDR2 FQNNGV. CDR3 DNA: TGTGCCAGCAGCTTATATCAGGGTACGTCCCTCCACTTT. It encodes CASSLYQGTSLHF.

This clone was picked up one time. CDR3 coding DNA: TGTGCCAGCAGCCAGACCGGGACAGGGGGCGAAAAACTGTTTTTT. The encoded protein is CASSQTGTGGEKLFF. The V call is TRBV3-1 (or the pseudogene TRBV3-2), the J call TRBJ1-4; the match to TRBD1 covers 12 bases. Germline V gene sequence: CDR1 LGHDT, CDR2 YNNKEL (reference sequence). This CDR3 region has 15 residues. Germline trimming cut 3 bases from V and 8 bases from J; bases unmatched to any gene: 4.

The chain carries TRBV5-1 and TRBJ1-4; TRBD1 aligns across 7 bases. This CDR3 has 13 amino acids. V dropped 3 bases and J dropped 8; count of bases not matched to a gene: 4. Germline values: CDR1 SGHRS, CDR2 YFSETQ. The CDR3 coding sequence is TGCGCCAGCAGCTCGGGACAGTCGGAAAAACTGTTTTTT. Translated, it gives CASSSGQSEKLFF.

This chain uses TRBV7-3 with TRBJ1-1; D remains ambiguous. V lost 5 bases to trimming and J lost 4 bases, with 14 bases between them. The CDR3 runs 14 residues. In germline, CDR1 is SGHTA, CDR2 FQGTGA. The CDR3 is CASSQSGRGTEAFF. The CDR3 DNA sequence: TGTGCCAGCAGCCAAAGTGGGAGAGGCACTGAAGCTTTCTTT.

The genes are TRBV5-4 and TRBJ2-7, with 8 nucleotides matching TRBD1. This CDR3 comprises 15 residues. The junction had 8 bases not matched to a gene; V was cut back by 4 bases and J by 2 bases. Germline V CDR1 and CDR2: SGHNT, YYREEE (reference sequence). CDR3 sequence reads: CASSVRGRRTYEQYF. The CDR3 nucleotides read TGTGCCAGCAGCGTCAGGGGGCGTCGTACCTACGAGCAGTACTTC.

This CDR3 reads CASSPLQVSSTDTQYF. CDR3 in DNA: TGTGCCAGCTCACCTCTGCAGGTATCCAGCACAGATACGCAGTATTTT. The chain couples TRBV18 to TRBJ2-3; D remains ambiguous. V was trimmed by 3 bases and J by 0 bases, leaving 13 bases between them. CDR1 is KGHSH, CDR2 LQKENI, per germline. The CDR3 consists of 16 residues.

In DNA, the CDR3 is TGTGCCAGCTCGAGATCAAGATCCACTAAGCCCCAGCATTTT. Translated: CASSRSRSTKPQHF. The chain employs TRBV18 and TRBJ1-5; D ambiguous. The CDR3 has 14 amino acids. Trimming took off 6 bases at V and 8 bases at J, with 17 bases between the two ends. CDR1 is KGHSH and CDR2 is LQKENI in the germline V gene.

This rearrangement joins TRBV28 to TRBJ1-5, with D perhaps TRBD1 (5 bases). CDR3 length: 15 amino acids. With 5 bases removed from V and 6 bases from J, the gap between germline ends came to 17 bases. The germline V gene encodes CDR1 MDHEN and CDR2 SYDVKM. The CDR3 loop is CASSPPRGRVQPQHF. CDR3 DNA: TGTGCCAGCAGTCCGCCAAGGGGTCGGGTTCAGCCCCAGCATTTT. The full variable domain, completed using reference TRBV28 and TRBJ1-5, is DVKVTQSSRYLVKRTGEKVFLECVQDMDHENMFWYRQDPGLGLRLIYFSYDVKMKEKGDIPEGYSVSREKKERFSLILESASTNQTSMYLCASSPPRGRVQPQHFGDGTRLSIL.

This chain connects TRBV11-3 to TRBJ2-1; no clear D. This CDR3 comprises 18 residues. Per germline, CDR1 SGHNT and CDR2 YENEEA. Trimming left V 0 bases short and J 0 bases short, with 15 bases between. CDR3 in DNA: TGTGCCAGCAGCTTAGATCTAGGATCTTCCAGCTCCTACAATGAGCAGTTCTTC. Translated: CASSLDLGSSSSYNEQFF.